This T cell receptor (beta chain) appears in the sequencing data of a study of cytotoxic CD8 clonotypes in ibrutinib-treated CLL. Study as a whole: Investigators reported some 24 partial and 2 complete responses; after median about six years, roughly 15 patients remained remitted and some twelve progressed.

As for this clone: What it binds is not known.

Libraries were prepared by immunoSEQ multiplex PCR; TCRdb keeps only in-frame clonotypes and omits some of them. The sample consists of roughly 70,000 clones, over 75% of them appearing once. General study results and limits: With treatment, public clonotypes, which were uncommon, either contracted or remained stable.

Germline V CDR1 and CDR2: KGHSH, LQKENI. The CDR3 runs 15 residues. V gave up 2 bases and J gave up 4 bases, with 14 bases separating them. The source of this sequence is a human donor with chronic lymphocytic leukemia. The input for sequencing was PBMCs, taken at disease progression, from a patient treated with ibrutinib. The chain recombines TRBV18 with TRBJ1-1; D might be TRBD1 (6 bases). CDR3 loop: CASSPGATGPTEAFF. As DNA, the CDR3 is TGTGCCAGCTCACCAGGGGCGACAGGTCCCACTGAAGCTTTCTTT. Based on the CDR3 plus reference TRBV18 and TRBJ1-1, the full variable domain is NAGVMQNPRHLVRRRGQEARLRCSPMKGHSHVYWYRQLPEEGLKFMVYLQKENIIDESGMPKERFSAEFPKEGPSILRIQQVVRGDSAAYFCASSPGATGPTEAFFGQGTRLTVV.